This T cell receptor (beta chain) was sequenced during a study of monozygotic twins with inflammatory bowel disease. This CDR3 is built from 16 residues. Germline values: CDR1 KGHDR, CDR2 SFDVKD. Total RNA isolation used whole blood (no T cell sorting was performed). Reanalyzing the 5' RACE reads, TCRdb keeps one entry per CDR3 protein, without DNA. Its listing shows more than 100,000 distinct CDR3 sequences. The clonotype was recovered from a human donor with ulcerative colitis or Crohn's disease, or a healthy co-twin of an affected twin (not recorded which). The specimen was blood. The chain combines TRBV24-1 with TRBJ2-7; TCRdb's D gene call, TRBD1, goes unchecked for lack of DNA. Here the CDR3 reads CATSDSGQGSPYEQYF.